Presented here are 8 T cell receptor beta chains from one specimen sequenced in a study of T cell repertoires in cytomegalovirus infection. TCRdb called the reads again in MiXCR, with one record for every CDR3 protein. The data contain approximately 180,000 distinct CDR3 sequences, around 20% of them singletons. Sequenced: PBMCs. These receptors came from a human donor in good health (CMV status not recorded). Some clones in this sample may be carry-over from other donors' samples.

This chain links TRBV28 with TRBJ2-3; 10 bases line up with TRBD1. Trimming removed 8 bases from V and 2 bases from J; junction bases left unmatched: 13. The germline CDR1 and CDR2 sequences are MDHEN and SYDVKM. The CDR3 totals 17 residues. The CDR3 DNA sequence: TGTGCCAGCGTAGCCCAGTTGGGGACAGGGGACACAGATACGCAGTATTTT. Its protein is CASVAQLGTGDTDTQYF.

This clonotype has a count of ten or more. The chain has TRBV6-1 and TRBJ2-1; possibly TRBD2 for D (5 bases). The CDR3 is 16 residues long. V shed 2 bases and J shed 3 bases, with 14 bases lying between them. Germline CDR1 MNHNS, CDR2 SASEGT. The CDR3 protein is CASSESGGLNYNEQFF. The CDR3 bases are TGTGCCAGCAGTGAATCAGGCGGGCTCAACTACAATGAGCAGTTCTTC.

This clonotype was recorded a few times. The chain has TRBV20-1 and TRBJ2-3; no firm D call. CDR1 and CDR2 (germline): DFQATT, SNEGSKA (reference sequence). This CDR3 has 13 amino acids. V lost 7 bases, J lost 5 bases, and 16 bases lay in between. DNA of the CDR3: TGCAGTGGGTATTCAGGAGCACAAGATACGCAGTATTTT. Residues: CSGYSGAQDTQYF.

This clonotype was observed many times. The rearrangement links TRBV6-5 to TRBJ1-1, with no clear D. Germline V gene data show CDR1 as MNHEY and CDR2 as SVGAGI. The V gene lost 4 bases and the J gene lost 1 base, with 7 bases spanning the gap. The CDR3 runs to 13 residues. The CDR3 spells CASSFARNTEAFF. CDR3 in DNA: TGTGCCAGCAGTTTCGCCCGGAACACTGAAGCTTTCTTT.

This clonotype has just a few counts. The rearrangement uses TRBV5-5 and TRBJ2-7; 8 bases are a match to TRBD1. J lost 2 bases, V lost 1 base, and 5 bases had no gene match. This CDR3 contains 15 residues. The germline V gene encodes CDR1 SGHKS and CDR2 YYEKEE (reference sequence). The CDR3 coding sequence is TGTGCCAGCAGCTTGCCAGGGGGCGATACCTACGAGCAGTACTTC. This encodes CASSLPGGDTYEQYF.

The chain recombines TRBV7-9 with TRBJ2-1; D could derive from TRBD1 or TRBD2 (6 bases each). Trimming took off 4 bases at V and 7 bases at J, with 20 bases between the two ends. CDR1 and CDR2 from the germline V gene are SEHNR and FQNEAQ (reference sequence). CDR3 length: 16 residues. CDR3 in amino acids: CASSSVGGAEVNEQFF. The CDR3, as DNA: TGTGCCAGCAGCTCGGTGGGGGGCGCGGAGGTTAATGAGCAGTTCTTC. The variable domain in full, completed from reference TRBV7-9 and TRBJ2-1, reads DTGVSQNPRHKITKRGQNVTFRCDPISEHNRLYWYRQTLGQGPEFLTYFQNEAQLEKSRLLSDRFSAERPKGSFSTLEIQRTEQGDSAMYLCASSSVGGAEVNEQFFGPGTRLTVL.

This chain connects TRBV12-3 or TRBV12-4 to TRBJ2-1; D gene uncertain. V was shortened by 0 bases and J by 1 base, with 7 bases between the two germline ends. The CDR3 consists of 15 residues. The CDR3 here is CASSLARRSYNEQFF. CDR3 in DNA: TGTGCCAGCAGTTTAGCGAGGCGGTCCTACAATGAGCAGTTCTTC.

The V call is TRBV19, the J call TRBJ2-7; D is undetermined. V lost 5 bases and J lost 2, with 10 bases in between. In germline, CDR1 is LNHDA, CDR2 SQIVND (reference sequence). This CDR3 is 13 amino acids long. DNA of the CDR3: TGTGCCAGTAGTCCCGGTCAGACCTACGAGCAGTACTTC. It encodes CASSPGQTYEQYF.